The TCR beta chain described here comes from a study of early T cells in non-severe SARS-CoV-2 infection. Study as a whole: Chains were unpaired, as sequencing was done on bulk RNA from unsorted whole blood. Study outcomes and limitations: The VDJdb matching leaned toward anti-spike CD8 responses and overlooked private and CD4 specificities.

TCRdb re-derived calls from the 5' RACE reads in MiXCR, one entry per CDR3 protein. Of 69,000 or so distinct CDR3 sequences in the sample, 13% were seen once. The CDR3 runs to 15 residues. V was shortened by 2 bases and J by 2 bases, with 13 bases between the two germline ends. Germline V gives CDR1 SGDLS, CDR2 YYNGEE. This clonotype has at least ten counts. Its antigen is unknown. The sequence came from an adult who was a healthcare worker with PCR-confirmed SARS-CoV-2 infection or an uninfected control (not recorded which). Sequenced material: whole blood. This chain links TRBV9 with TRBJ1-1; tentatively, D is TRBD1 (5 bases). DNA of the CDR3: TGTGCCAGCAGCGTTTCCATGACAGTTAACACTGAAGCTTTCTTT. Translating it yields CASSVSMTVNTEAFF.